This is a list of T cell receptor beta chains from one sample in a study of control samples from healthy donors and cancer patients. Using immunoSEQ multiplex PCR, the repertoire was profiled, and TCRdb retains in-frame clones only, with some absent. The data show approximately 90,000 clones, about 82% seen once. The sequenced material came from blood. These receptors all come from a man aged 25-45 years in good health. Both conserved end residues are part of each CDR3. Fields, in order: CDR3 DNA, CDR3 protein, D gene, clone size, J gene, V gene. D genes are given only for firm matches. Only part of the rows carry a size: once, few, many, or a class if the clone is expanded.

cdr3_nt: TGTGCCAGCTTGTGGGGCTCTGGAAACACCATATATTTT
cdr3_aa: CASLWGSGNTIYF
d_call: .
clone_size: .
j_call: TRBJ1-3
v_call: TRBV6-5

cdr3_nt: TGTGCCTGGAAACAGGACCAGAATTCACCCCTCCACTTT
cdr3_aa: CAWKQDQNSPLHF
d_call: .
clone_size: .
j_call: TRBJ1-6
v_call: TRBV30

cdr3_nt: TGTGCCAGCAGCTTGTATGAGAAGAACACTGAAGCTTTCTTT
cdr3_aa: CASSLYEKNTEAFF
d_call: .
clone_size: .
j_call: TRBJ1-1
v_call: TRBV5-4

cdr3_nt: TGTGCCAGCATGACCTTGGGCAGCGTGGCCTACGAGCAGTACTTC
cdr3_aa: CASMTLGSVAYEQYF
d_call: .
clone_size: .
j_call: TRBJ2-7
v_call: TRBV27

cdr3_nt: TGTGCCAGCAGCGGGACAGGGTCTAATGAAAAACTGTTTTTT
cdr3_aa: CASSGTGSNEKLFF
d_call: TRBD1
clone_size: .
j_call: TRBJ1-4
v_call: TRBV7-9

cdr3_nt: TGTGCCAGCAGTTTCTGGGACACCGGGGAGCTGTTTTTT
cdr3_aa: CASSFWDTGELFF
d_call: .
clone_size: once
j_call: TRBJ2-2
v_call: TRBV6-5

cdr3_nt: TGCAGCGTTCCCTCCCGGGACAGGGGAAGTAACTGGGCTAGCGGGGGTATGTACAATGAGCAGTTCTTC
cdr3_aa: CSVPSRDRGSNWASGGMYNEQFF
d_call: .
clone_size: .
j_call: TRBJ2-1
v_call: TRBV29-1

cdr3_nt: TGTGCCAGCAGCCCCGGGGCGTACTATGGCTACACCTTC
cdr3_aa: CASSPGAYYGYTF
d_call: .
clone_size: few
j_call: TRBJ1-2
v_call: TRBV6-5

cdr3_nt: TGCAGCGTTGAACAAGGCAGCAAAGAGACCCAGTACTTC
cdr3_aa: CSVEQGSKETQYF
d_call: .
clone_size: .
j_call: TRBJ2-5
v_call: TRBV29-1

cdr3_nt: TGTGCCAGCAGCCGGGATGAGCAGTTCTTC
cdr3_aa: CASSRDEQFF
d_call: .
clone_size: .
j_call: TRBJ2-1
v_call: TRBV7-3

cdr3_nt: TGTGCCACCAGCAGAGATATAGAGACCCAGTACTTC
cdr3_aa: CATSRDIETQYF
d_call: .
clone_size: .
j_call: TRBJ2-5
v_call: TRBV15

cdr3_nt: TGTGCCAGCAGCTTAGGGGAGGACACTGAAGCTTTCTTT
cdr3_aa: CASSLGEDTEAFF
d_call: .
clone_size: .
j_call: TRBJ1-1
v_call: TRBV11-2

cdr3_nt: TGTGCCAGCAGGCACAGGGGAAATCAGCCCCAGCATTTT
cdr3_aa: CASRHRGNQPQHF
d_call: TRBD1
clone_size: .
j_call: TRBJ1-5
v_call: TRBV6-5

cdr3_nt: TGTGCCAGCAGTGAGGGGACAGGGGGACGATCACCCCTCCACTTT
cdr3_aa: CASSEGTGGRSPLHF
d_call: TRBD1
clone_size: few
j_call: TRBJ1-6
v_call: TRBV6-4

cdr3_nt: TGTGCCAGCAGATCGCAGGAATCTGGAAACACCATATATTTT
cdr3_aa: CASRSQESGNTIYF
d_call: .
clone_size: few
j_call: TRBJ1-3
v_call: TRBV6-6

cdr3_nt: TGCGCCAGCAGCTCACAGGACGAGCAGTACTTC
cdr3_aa: CASSSQDEQYF
d_call: .
clone_size: .
j_call: TRBJ2-7
v_call: TRBV5-1

cdr3_nt: TGTGCCAGTACCTCCTATATGAACACTGAAGCTTTCTTT
cdr3_aa: CASTSYMNTEAFF
d_call: .
clone_size: .
j_call: TRBJ1-1
v_call: TRBV19

cdr3_nt: TGTGCCAGCAGCTTTCAGGCGGGGGTGTACGGAGATACGCAGTATTTT
cdr3_aa: CASSFQAGVYGDTQYF
d_call: TRBD2
clone_size: once
j_call: TRBJ2-3
v_call: TRBV7-9

cdr3_nt: TGTGCCAGCAGTCCTCGGGACGGCACAGATACGCAGTATTTT
cdr3_aa: CASSPRDGTDTQYF
d_call: .
clone_size: .
j_call: TRBJ2-3
v_call: TRBV28

cdr3_nt: TGCAGCGTTGTCGTAGGGTCCTATGGCTACACCTTC
cdr3_aa: CSVVVGSYGYTF
d_call: .
clone_size: .
j_call: TRBJ1-2
v_call: TRBV29-1

cdr3_nt: TGTGCCAGCAGTACTGTTGGGGGTGACCAAGAGACCCAGTACTTC
cdr3_aa: CASSTVGGDQETQYF
d_call: .
clone_size: .
j_call: TRBJ2-5
v_call: TRBV7-6

cdr3_nt: TGTGCCAGCAGCGAGACAGGGAACTACGAGCAGTACTTC
cdr3_aa: CASSETGNYEQYF
d_call: TRBD1
clone_size: .
j_call: TRBJ2-7
v_call: TRBV5-6

cdr3_nt: TGTGCCAGCACCTCGGTGCAGGGGGTTTCTAACTATGGCTACACCTTC
cdr3_aa: CASTSVQGVSNYGYTF
d_call: TRBD1
clone_size: many
j_call: TRBJ1-2
v_call: TRBV2

cdr3_nt: TGTGCCAGTAGTGTCTCTGACAATGAGCAGTTCTTC
cdr3_aa: CASSVSDNEQFF
d_call: .
clone_size: .
j_call: TRBJ2-1
v_call: TRBV19

cdr3_nt: TGTGCCAGCAGCTGGGCGGGGCGACCAATGAACACTGAAGCTTTCTTT
cdr3_aa: CASSWAGRPMNTEAFF
d_call: .
clone_size: .
j_call: TRBJ1-1
v_call: TRBV5-6

cdr3_nt: TGCAGTGCTGGAGGACATCAGCCCCAGCATTTT
cdr3_aa: CSAGGHQPQHF
d_call: .
clone_size: .
j_call: TRBJ1-5
v_call: TRBV20-1

cdr3_nt: TGTGCCAGCGGCGGTCAGACAGGGGATTTCGGAAAACTGTTTTTT
cdr3_aa: CASGGQTGDFGKLFF
d_call: TRBD1
clone_size: .
j_call: TRBJ1-4
v_call: TRBV28

cdr3_nt: TGTGCCAGCAGTGAAGTACAGGTTACAGATACGCAGTATTTT
cdr3_aa: CASSEVQVTDTQYF
d_call: .
clone_size: .
j_call: TRBJ2-3
v_call: TRBV6-1

cdr3_nt: TGTGCCAGCAGGCGACAGGGATTGACCTACGAGCAGTACTTC
cdr3_aa: CASRRQGLTYEQYF
d_call: TRBD1
clone_size: .
j_call: TRBJ2-7
v_call: TRBV6-5

cdr3_nt: TGTGCCAGCAGCTTAGGACAGGGTGACGTAGAGTACTTC
cdr3_aa: CASSLGQGDVEYF
d_call: TRBD1
clone_size: .
j_call: TRBJ2-7
v_call: TRBV7-9

cdr3_nt: TGTGCCTGGAAGAGAATGGGACAGGATGAAAAACTGTTTTTT
cdr3_aa: CAWKRMGQDEKLFF
d_call: TRBD1
clone_size: .
j_call: TRBJ1-4
v_call: TRBV30

cdr3_nt: TGTGCCAGCAGTTACCCCAGGACGGCCGCGGATACGCAGTATTTT
cdr3_aa: CASSYPRTAADTQYF
d_call: .
clone_size: few
j_call: TRBJ2-3
v_call: TRBV6-6

cdr3_nt: TGTGCCAGCAGCGAGGTCTGGGGCGCAAATCAGCCCCAGCATTTT
cdr3_aa: CASSEVWGANQPQHF
d_call: .
clone_size: .
j_call: TRBJ1-5
v_call: TRBV2

cdr3_nt: TGTGCCAGCAGCTTGGCAAGAAGACAGGGTGAAGATACGCAGTATTTT
cdr3_aa: CASSLARRQGEDTQYF
d_call: TRBD1
clone_size: .
j_call: TRBJ2-3
v_call: TRBV5-4

cdr3_nt: TGTGCCAGCAGCATCCACTTGACTAGCGGGGGCACAGATACGCAGTATTTT
cdr3_aa: CASSIHLTSGGTDTQYF
d_call: TRBD2
clone_size: .
j_call: TRBJ2-3
v_call: TRBV11-2

cdr3_nt: TGTGCCAGCAGTACTACGATCGCGGATGAGCAGTTCTTC
cdr3_aa: CASSTTIADEQFF
d_call: .
clone_size: .
j_call: TRBJ2-1
v_call: TRBV6-5

cdr3_nt: TGTGCCAGCAGGGGGGACGGTCCTAACTATGGCTACACCTTC
cdr3_aa: CASRGDGPNYGYTF
d_call: .
clone_size: .
j_call: TRBJ1-2
v_call: TRBV6-5

cdr3_nt: TGCGCCAGCAGCTTGTTGGCGGCGAACACTGAAGCTTTCTTT
cdr3_aa: CASSLLAANTEAFF
d_call: .
clone_size: few
j_call: TRBJ1-1
v_call: TRBV5-1

cdr3_nt: TGTGCCAGCAGCTTAGGACAGGTAGCTGAAGCTTTCTTT
cdr3_aa: CASSLGQVAEAFF
d_call: .
clone_size: .
j_call: TRBJ1-1
v_call: TRBV7-2

cdr3_nt: TGTGCCAGCAGCTCCACAGGGTCCCCTTTCTTT
cdr3_aa: CASSSTGSPFF
d_call: .
clone_size: .
j_call: TRBJ1-1
v_call: TRBV6-5

cdr3_nt: TGTGCCAGCAGTTTACGAATGGTGCGGGGGAGAACAGATACGCAGTATTTT
cdr3_aa: CASSLRMVRGRTDTQYF
d_call: TRBD2
clone_size: .
j_call: TRBJ2-3
v_call: TRBV27

cdr3_nt: TGTGCCAGCAGCCTCATAGGACAGAACACTGAAGCTTTCTTT
cdr3_aa: CASSLIGQNTEAFF
d_call: .
clone_size: .
j_call: TRBJ1-1
v_call: TRBV9

cdr3_nt: TGCGCCAGCAGTTTGGGCCCTAAAGAGACCCAGTACTTC
cdr3_aa: CASSLGPKETQYF
d_call: .
clone_size: .
j_call: TRBJ2-5
v_call: TRBV5-1

cdr3_nt: TGTGCCAGCAGCCCCACGGGCGCAGCTTTCTTT
cdr3_aa: CASSPTGAAFF
d_call: .
clone_size: .
j_call: TRBJ1-1
v_call: TRBV12-3/TRBV12-4

cdr3_nt: TGTGCCAGCCGTATTGTACCGGAGTCTGAAGCTTTCTTT
cdr3_aa: CASRIVPESEAFF
d_call: .
clone_size: .
j_call: TRBJ1-1
v_call: TRBV18

cdr3_nt: TGTGCCAGCAGTGTCCCTCTCTTGGGGAGCATTGAAGCTTTCTTT
cdr3_aa: CASSVPLLGSIEAFF
d_call: .
clone_size: .
j_call: TRBJ1-1
v_call: TRBV2

cdr3_nt: TGCGCCAGCAGCCGGATCTTGGTGGCTAGCGGGGTTGATGAGCAGTTCTTC
cdr3_aa: CASSRILVASGVDEQFF
d_call: TRBD2
clone_size: .
j_call: TRBJ2-1
v_call: TRBV4-1